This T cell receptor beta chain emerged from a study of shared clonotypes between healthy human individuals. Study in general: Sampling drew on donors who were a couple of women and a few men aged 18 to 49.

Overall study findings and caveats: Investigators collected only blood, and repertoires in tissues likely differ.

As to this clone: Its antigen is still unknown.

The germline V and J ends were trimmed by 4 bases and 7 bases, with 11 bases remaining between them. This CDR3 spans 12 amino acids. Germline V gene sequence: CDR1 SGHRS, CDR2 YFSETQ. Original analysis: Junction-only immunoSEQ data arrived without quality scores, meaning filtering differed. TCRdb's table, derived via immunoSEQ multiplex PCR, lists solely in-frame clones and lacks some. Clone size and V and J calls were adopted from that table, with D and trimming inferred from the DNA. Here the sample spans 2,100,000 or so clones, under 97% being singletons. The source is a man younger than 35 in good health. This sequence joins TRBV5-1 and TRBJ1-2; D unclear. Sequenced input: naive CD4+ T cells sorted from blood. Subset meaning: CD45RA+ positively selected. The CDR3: CASSLSVGGYTF. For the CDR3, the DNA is TGCGCCAGCAGCCTGTCAGTCGGTGGCTACACCTTC.